This T cell receptor (beta chain) was captured in a study of OX40 agonist ivuxolimab in advanced cancers. As for the study more broadly: Ivuxolimab was an agonistic, fully human IgG2 monoclonal antibody directed against OX40 (CD134), a costimulatory receptor. Intravenous ivuxolimab was administered to patients every 2 weeks at six dose levels: 0.01, 0.1, 0.3, 1.5, 3 and 10 mg/kg. The paper covers the monotherapy dose-escalation part of the phase I ivuxolimab trial, which included N ≈ 57 patients. Peripheral TCRbeta sequencing was intended to test whether TCR sequence diversity was altered and clonal T-cell expansion was caused by ivuxolimab. Partial responses occurred in three dose-escalation patients: two with cutaneous melanoma and one with hepatocellular carcinoma. Patients were allowed to have had prior anti-PD-1, anti-PD-L1 or anti-CTLA-4 therapy, and roughly 40% of the dose-escalation patients had been treated with checkpoint inhibitors. Among the roughly 52 dose-escalation patients, about 19 had hepatocellular carcinoma, roughly 15 melanoma, 9 renal cell carcinoma and 9 head and neck cancer. The dose-escalation cohort was approximately 83% male with a mean age of approximately 60 years, ranging from roughly 20 to 80. Findings and caveats that apply to the study as a whole: Low levels of normalized T-cell clonal expansion were also seen in some nonresponding patients. After ivuxolimab, more expanded clones were found on average in CD8+ T cells than in CD4+ T cells. Which antigens the clonally expanded peripheral T cells were specific for was not determined. Clonal expansion of both CD4+ and CD8+ blood T cells was observed from baseline to week 6 at doses 0.1 to 3.0 mg/kg. In the 0.1-3.0 mg/kg groups, partial responders had among the lowest normalized peripheral clonal expansion, particularly in CD8+ T cells.

To sequence the TCRbeta CDR3 region, genomic DNA was isolated from the sorted cells. The immunoSEQ Assay was used to sequence the TCRbeta CDR3 regions. Entries here come from immuneACCESS through TCRdb and include only in-frame sequences with V and J called. Some clones fail to appear in such tables; in the studies checked, an unresolved V gene covers under half of the shortfall, and the cause of the remainder is unknown. A total of about 60,000 clones appear in this sample, about 88% of them only once. Clones ranked in the top ten supply under 4.5% of the sample. A distance of 7 bases separates the germline ends of V and J, which lose 5 bases and 2 bases respectively. Via the germline V gene (reference sequence), CDR1 is SEHNR and CDR2 FQNEAQ. The CDR3 spans 12 residues, from the cysteine through the phenylalanine. Of the read, only the CDR3 DNA is kept; its 36 bases are in frame from base 1. With regard to this clone: What antigen it recognizes has not been identified. Base qualities were left out, and no much larger clone turns up one base away.

The trial excluded patients who had a history of autoimmune disease or were on systemic immunosuppression. Peripheral blood for TCR sequencing was drawn from every dose cohort at baseline, at cycle 4 day 1 and at cycle 7 day 1. Samples came from an open-label, multicenter, first-in-human phase I dose-escalation trial of ivuxolimab. Adults with locally advanced or metastatic melanoma, renal cell carcinoma, hepatocellular carcinoma or head and neck squamous cell carcinoma were enrolled in the trial. CD4+ and CD8+ T cells were sorted separately from peripheral blood before TCR sequencing. Here the sequenced sample was CD4+ or CD8+ T cells sorted from blood, taken in a trial of the OX40 agonist ivuxolimab. This clonotype originated in an adult with an advanced solid tumor such as melanoma, head and neck, liver or kidney cancer. The sequence links TRBV7-9 to TRBJ2-7; no D gene can be assigned with confidence. The nucleotide sequence is TGTGCCAGCAGCCTTCGACCCTACGAGCAGTACTTC. The encoded protein is CASSLRPYEQYF. Supplemented by the reference TRBV7-9 and TRBJ2-7 proteins around the CDR3, the complete variable domain is DTGVSQNPRHKITKRGQNVTFRCDPISEHNRLYWYRQTLGQGPEFLTYFQNEAQLEKSRLLSDRFSAERPKGSFSTLEIQRTEQGDSAMYLCASSLRPYEQYFGPGTRLTVT.